The source of this T cell receptor (beta chain) is a study of blood T cell repertoires in COVID-19. Across the whole study: COVID-19 samples, acute and convalescent, were from the United States, Italy and Spain. PBMCs, B-cell-depleted T cells, or T cells provided the cDNA or gDNA that made up the material.

Individuals drawn from 20 to 25 US areas were roughly 18 to 95 years old. Participants were placed into cohorts based on the clinical history they reported. TCRdb's copy holds only in-frame clones and misses some; the assay was immunoSEQ multiplex PCR. The sample shows about 270,000 clones, around 88% of them seen only once. The V gene's germline CDR1 is SGHRS and CDR2 YFSETQ. The germline V and J ends were trimmed by 4 bases and 1 base, with 8 bases remaining between them. This CDR3 comprises 13 residues. What was sequenced was PBMCs or T cells enriched from blood (not recorded which). The sequence was obtained from a woman in her forties with acute COVID-19. This chain uses TRBV5-1 with TRBJ1-2, with D hard to call. CDR3 DNA: TGCGCCAGCAGCGACAAGGTTAACTATGGCTACACCTTC. This codes for CASSDKVNYGYTF.